This is a list of T cell receptor beta chains from one sample in a study of human T cells and chemical hapten exposure. One entry per CDR3 protein, called by TCRdb with MiXCR from the RACE reads. The sample shows tens of thousands of distinct CDR3 sequences, about 4.1% of them seen only once. The sequenced sample was whole blood. These receptors all stem from a human donor in good health. Some clones in this sample may be carry-over from other donors' samples. CDR3s include the opening cysteine and the closing phenylalanine or tryptophan. The order of the fields is CDR3 protein, V gene.

CASRTTGLNTEAFF,TRBV6-5
CASSPSSLAGEPDNEQFF,TRBV27
CASSFPGLNQPQHF,TRBV28
CASSQLPQGPSGANVLTF,TRBV4-1
CASSPDTNTGELFF,TRBV7-3
CASTSDKPGTQYF,TRBV7-9
CASTVGQGHQHF,TRBV28
CASSFRRNQPQHF,TRBV12-3/TRBV12-4
CASTRAGQGYQETQYF,TRBV6-2/TRBV6-3
CASSKGGQGDEQYF,TRBV21-1
CASSSRREGFKREKATDTQYF,TRBV7-9
CATSDFYQGAGSDEQFF,TRBV24-1
CSARDGVYEQYF,TRBV29-1
CASSPQQGFKNSGNTIYF,TRBV18
CASSPTALNTEAFF,TRBV13
CASSFGGDSPLHF,TRBV11-2
CASSLNRVIDYGYTF,TRBV7-9
CASSLDAGFSYNSPLHF,TRBV11-2
CAISEAARLGTDTQYF,TRBV10-3
CASSRSQGTNEKLFF,TRBV7-2
CSARLDYGTSEYNEQFF,TRBV20-1
CASSLGGVSSYEQYF,TRBV7-9
CASSGTGGREETQYF,TRBV4-1
CASSPRTGEAFF,TRBV28
CASSLRGSGKGEQYF,TRBV5-6
CASSLRSAHGGNTIYF,TRBV7-8
CASSLARRGTEAFF,TRBV7-9
CSVEDTGGDTEAFF,TRBV29-1
CASSLALAGVSGHPTDSYNEQFF,TRBV5-1
CASSARSVAGANVLTF,TRBV7-6
CSTREDLLTF,TRBV20-1
CASSQGWGSGTAYNEQFF,TRBV14
CASSGPGQGAFEQYF,TRBV13
CASSLWGTRNEQFF,TRBV28
CSARIGLASGDTQYF,TRBV20-1